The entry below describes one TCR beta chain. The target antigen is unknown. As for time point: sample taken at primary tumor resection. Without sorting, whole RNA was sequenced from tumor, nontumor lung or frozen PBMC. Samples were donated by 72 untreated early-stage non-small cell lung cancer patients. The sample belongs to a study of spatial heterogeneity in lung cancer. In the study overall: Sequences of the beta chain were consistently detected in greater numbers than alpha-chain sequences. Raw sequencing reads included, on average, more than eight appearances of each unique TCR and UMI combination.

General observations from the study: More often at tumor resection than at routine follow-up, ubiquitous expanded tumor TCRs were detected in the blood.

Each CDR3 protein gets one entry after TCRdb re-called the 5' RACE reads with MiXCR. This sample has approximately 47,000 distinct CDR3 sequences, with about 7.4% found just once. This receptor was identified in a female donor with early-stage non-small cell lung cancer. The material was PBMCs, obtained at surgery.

CDR3 DNA: TGTGCCAGCAGTTACCACAAAGGTCCATCCGAGCAGTACTTC. It codes for CASSYHKGPSEQYF. The chain recombines TRBV6-5 with TRBJ2-7; D is uncertain. CDR1 is MNHEY and CDR2 is SVGAGI in the germline V gene. The CDR3 sequence is 14 residues long. Deletions cut 2 bases from V and 6 bases from J, with 14 bases between.